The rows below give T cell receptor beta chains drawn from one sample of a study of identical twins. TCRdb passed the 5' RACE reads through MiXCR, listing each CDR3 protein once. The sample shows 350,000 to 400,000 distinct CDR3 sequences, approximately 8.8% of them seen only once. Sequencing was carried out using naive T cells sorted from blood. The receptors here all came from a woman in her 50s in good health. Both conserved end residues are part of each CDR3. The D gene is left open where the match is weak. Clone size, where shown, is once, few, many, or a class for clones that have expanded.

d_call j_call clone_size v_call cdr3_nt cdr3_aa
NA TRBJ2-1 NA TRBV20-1 TGCAGTGCAATGACTCCGAGCTCCTACAATGAGCAGTTCTTC CSAMTPSSYNEQFF
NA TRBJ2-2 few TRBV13 TGTGCCAGCAGCTTACCAGTCAGGATGCTAGATCCCGGGGAGCTGTTTTTT CASSLPVRMLDPGELFF
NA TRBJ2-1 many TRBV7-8 TGTGCCAGCAGCCTTAGGGCAGGGTCCTACAATGAGCAGTTCTTC CASSLRAGSYNEQFF
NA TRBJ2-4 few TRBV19 TGTGCCAGTAGTATCAACACGGTACCGGGGTACATTCAGTACTTC CASSINTVPGYIQYF
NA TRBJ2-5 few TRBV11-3 TGTGCCAGCAGCTTCAGGGGTTCCTCAGAGACCCAGTACTTC CASSFRGSSETQYF
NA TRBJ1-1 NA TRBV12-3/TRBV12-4 TGTGCCAGCAGTTTAGGAAAGTCGGTTTCCACTGAAGCTTTCTTT CASSLGKSVSTEAFF
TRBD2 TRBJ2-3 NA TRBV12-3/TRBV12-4 TGTGCCAGCAGCCCGAGCGGGAGGGTATCAGATACGCAGTATTTT CASSPSGRVSDTQYF
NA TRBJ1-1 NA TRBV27 TGTGCCAGCGCCCAAGGGTACAGTTACACTGAAGCTTTCTTT CASAQGYSYTEAFF
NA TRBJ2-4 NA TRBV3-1 TGTGCCAGCAGCCTCAAGACGGCACAGTCAAACATTCAGTACTTC CASSLKTAQSNIQYF
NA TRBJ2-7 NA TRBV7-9 TGTGCCAGCAGCTCAACGAGGGGGGCTGCCTACGAGCAGTACTTC CASSSTRGAAYEQYF